The T cell receptor (beta chain) described here comes from a study of tumor-infiltrating lymphocytes in primary liver carcinoma. Overall study context: Aged between 30 and 69 years, the patients were men and women. Measuring 4.2 to 10 cm across, the tumors were staged as T1-T3 N0M0. The yield of productive TCRbeta reads per sample was roughly 3.65 to 7.5 million and was similar across tissue types. Findings of the study overall: Tumor region pairs shared more overlap than did tumor-adjacent and tumor-blood pairs.

It was from approximately 20-30 mg of unsorted bulk tissue that RNA and DNA were co-extracted. A primer matching the constant region was used to make TCR beta cDNA from 450 to 500 ng of total RNA. Libraries covering TCR beta were generated through three nested multiplex PCR rounds (using a slightly modified ARM-PCR). Via MiXCR, TCRdb re-called the multiplex PCR reads, giving one row per CDR3 protein. Of about 96,000 distinct CDR3 sequences in the sample, less than 70% were seen once. This clonotype appeared a few times. Its antigen is unidentified. The sequenced sample was tumor-adjacent normal liver tissue. The TCR sequence derives from a man aged 40-55 years with primary liver carcinoma and hepatitis B virus infection.

The CDR3 region has the DNA TGTGCCAGCAGTCTGTGGGGGGGGTCCCCTCACTACGAGCAGTACTTC. Its translation is CASSLWGGSPHYEQYF. The chain uses TRBV28 and TRBJ2-7; 7 bases fit TRBD2. Germline V gene lookup returns CDR1 MDHEN and CDR2 SYDVKM. Trimming took 5 bases from V and 3 from J; bases not matched to a gene: 13. This CDR3 is 16 amino acids long.